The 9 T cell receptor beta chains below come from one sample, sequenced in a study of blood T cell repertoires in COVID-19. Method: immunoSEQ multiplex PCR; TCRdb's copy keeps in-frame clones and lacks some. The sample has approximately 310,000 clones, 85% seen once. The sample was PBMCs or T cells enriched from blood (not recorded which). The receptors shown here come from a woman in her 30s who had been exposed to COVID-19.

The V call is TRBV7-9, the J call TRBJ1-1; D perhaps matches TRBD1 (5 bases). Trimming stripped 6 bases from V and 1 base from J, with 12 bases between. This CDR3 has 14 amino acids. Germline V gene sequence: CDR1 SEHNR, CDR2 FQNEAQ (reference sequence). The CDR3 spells CASSLTQENTEAFF. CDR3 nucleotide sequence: TGTGCCAGCAGTCTAACACAGGAGAACACTGAAGCTTTCTTT.

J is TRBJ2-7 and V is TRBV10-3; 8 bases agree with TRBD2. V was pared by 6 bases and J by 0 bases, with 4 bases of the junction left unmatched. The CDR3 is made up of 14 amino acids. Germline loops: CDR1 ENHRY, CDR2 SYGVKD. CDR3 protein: CAIRVSGTSYEQYF. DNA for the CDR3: TGTGCCATCAGAGTTAGCGGGACCTCCTACGAGCAGTACTTC.

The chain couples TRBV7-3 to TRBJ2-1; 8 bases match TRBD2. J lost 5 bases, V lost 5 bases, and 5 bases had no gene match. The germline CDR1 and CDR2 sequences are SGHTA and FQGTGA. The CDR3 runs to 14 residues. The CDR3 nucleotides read TGTGCCAGCAGCCCACGCGGGGGGAACAATGAGCAGTTCTTC. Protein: CASSPRGGNNEQFF.

This CDR3 reads CASGTFRTDTQYF. The CDR3 DNA sequence: TGTGCCAGTGGGACATTCCGCACAGATACGCAGTATTTT. This chain links TRBV19 with TRBJ2-3; possibly TRBD1 for D (6 bases). The CDR3 length is 13 residues. V lost 8 bases and J lost 1, with 10 bases in between. Germline V gene data show CDR1 as LNHDA and CDR2 as SQIVND (reference sequence).

The chain's CDR3 is CASSPDRVGANVLTF. The DNA for the CDR3 is TGTGCCAGCAGCCCCGACAGGGTTGGGGCCAACGTCCTGACTTTC. The chain couples TRBV6-5 to TRBJ2-6, with 7 bases matching TRBD1. Looked up from germline, CDR1 is MNHEY and CDR2 is SVGAGI. V was pared by 6 bases and J by 3 bases, with 5 bases of the junction left unmatched. The CDR3 totals 15 residues.

CDR3 sequence: CASSQEPPRSGWSNQPQHF. The CDR3 DNA reads TGCGCCAGCAGCCAAGAACCCCCGCGGAGTGGATGGAGCAATCAGCCCCAGCATTTT. The genes are TRBV4-3 and TRBJ1-5, with D unclear. This CDR3 has 19 residues. Trimming took off 0 bases at V and 1 base at J, with 19 bases between the two ends. The germline V gene encodes CDR1 LGHNA and CDR2 YSLEER.

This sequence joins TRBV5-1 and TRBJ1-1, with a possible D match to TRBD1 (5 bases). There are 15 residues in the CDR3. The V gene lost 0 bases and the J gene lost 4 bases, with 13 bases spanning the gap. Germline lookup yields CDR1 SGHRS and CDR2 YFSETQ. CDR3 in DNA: TGCGCCAGCAGCTTGGCGGGCGGGGCCTTCACTGAAGCTTTCTTT. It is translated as CASSLAGGAFTEAFF.

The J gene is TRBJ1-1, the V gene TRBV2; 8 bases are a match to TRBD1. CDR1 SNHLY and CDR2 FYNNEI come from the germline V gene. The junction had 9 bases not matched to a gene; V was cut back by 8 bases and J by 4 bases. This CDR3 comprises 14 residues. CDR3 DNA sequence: TGTGCCAGCGGGAAGACAGGGGTAGGCACTGAAGCTTTCTTT. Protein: CASGKTGVGTEAFF.

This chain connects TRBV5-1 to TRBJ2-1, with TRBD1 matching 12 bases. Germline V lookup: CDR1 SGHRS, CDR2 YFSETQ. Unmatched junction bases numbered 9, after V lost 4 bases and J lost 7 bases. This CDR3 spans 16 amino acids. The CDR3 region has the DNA TGCGCCAGCAGCGCATCCGGGACAGGGGGCTGGAATGAGCAGTTCTTC. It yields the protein CASSASGTGGWNEQFF.